One and the same sample provided the 14 T cell receptor beta chains below, sequenced in a study of patients and donors after allogeneic stem cell transplantation. Via MiXCR, TCRdb re-called the RT-PCR reads, giving one row per CDR3 protein. Of fewer than 250,000 distinct CDR3 sequences in the sample, 14% are singletons; the top ten hold under 14%. The sequencing sample was made of blood, either unsorted or a sorted T cell fraction (not recorded which). Every receptor here comes from a human donor who was either an allogeneic HSCT recipient or a stem cell or donor lymphocyte infusion donor (not recorded which). It is not recorded whose cells these are; they may come from a transplant donor.

This clonotype was counted between two and nine times. The chain joins TRBV4-3 to TRBJ1-6, with D tentatively TRBD1 (5 bases). Germline assignment: CDR1 LGHNA and CDR2 YSLEER. The germline V and J ends were trimmed by 0 bases and 8 bases, with 11 bases remaining between them. The CDR3 spans 15 residues. Written as DNA, the CDR3 is TGCGCCAGCAGCCAAGATGCGGGACGAGATTCACCCCTCCACTTT. It is translated as CASSQDAGRDSPLHF.

This clonotype showed up many times. The gene calls are TRBV5-1 and TRBJ2-5; a weak D match, TRBD1 (6 bases). This CDR3 has 15 amino acids. The ends were cut back, 4 bases at V and 5 bases at J, with 18 bases in the middle. The germline gives CDR1 SGHRS, CDR2 YFSETQ. CDR3 loop: CASSLGTNRRETQYF. As DNA, the CDR3 is TGCGCCAGCAGCCTAGGGACAAACAGGCGGGAGACCCAGTACTTC.

This clonotype was seen at least ten times. The chain recombines TRBV20-1 with TRBJ2-3; 10 positions agree with TRBD2. The CDR3 covers 14 residues. The V gene's germline CDR1 is DFQATT and CDR2 SNEGSKA (reference sequence). V dropped 6 bases and J dropped 5; count of bases not matched to a gene: 8. CDR3 nucleotides: TGCAGTGCGAGAAGCGGGGGGGTACGAGATACGCAGTATTTT. It codes for CSARSGGVRDTQYF.

The genes are TRBV5-4 and TRBJ2-1, with 8 bases identical to TRBD1. V was clipped by 5 bases and J by 4 bases; unmatched bases: 11. This CDR3 is built from 16 residues. Germline lookup yields CDR1 SGHNT and CDR2 YYREEE (reference sequence). The CDR3 sequence: CASRGQGARGYNEQFF. In DNA form, the CDR3 reads TGTGCCAGCAGGGGGCAGGGGGCGCGGGGTTACAATGAGCAGTTCTTC.

This clonotype came up many times. The chain joins TRBV7-9 to TRBJ1-4, with D uncertain. Trimming pared 5 bases from V and 2 bases from J, leaving 15 bases between. CDR3 length: 16 amino acids. Germline CDR1 reads SEHNR; CDR2 reads FQNEAQ (reference sequence). CDR3 amino acids: CASSPPGGRTNEKLFF. CDR3 nucleotide sequence: TGTGCCAGCAGCCCGCCGGGCGGGAGGACTAATGAAAAACTGTTTTTT. Variable domain in full (rest from reference TRBV7-9 and TRBJ1-4): DTGVSQNPRHKITKRGQNVTFRCDPISEHNRLYWYRQTLGQGPEFLTYFQNEAQLEKSRLLSDRFSAERPKGSFSTLEIQRTEQGDSAMYLCASSPPGGRTNEKLFFGSGTQLSVL.

The rearrangement uses TRBV15 and TRBJ1-3, with D possibly matching TRBD1 (5 bases). Germline loops: CDR1 LNHNV, CDR2 YYDKDF (reference sequence). V gave up 0 bases and J gave up 0 bases, with 9 bases separating them. The CDR3 spans 16 residues. This CDR3 is CATSREGDRSGNTIYF. CDR3 sequence (DNA): TGTGCCACCAGCAGAGAGGGGGATCGCTCTGGAAACACCATATATTTT.

The chain employs TRBV10-3 and TRBJ2-3; 8 bases are shared with TRBD2. The CDR3 runs 13 residues. CDR1 and CDR2 (germline): ENHRY, SYGVKD. J gave up 2 bases and V 10 bases, and 5 bases lay outside the gene matches. The CDR3 reads CATTGGATDTQYF. The CDR3, as DNA: TGTGCCACCACGGGGGGGGCCACAGATACGCAGTATTTT.

This clonotype was seen a few times. This chain uses TRBV7-2 with TRBJ1-2; D remains ambiguous. Deletions cut 1 base from V and 6 bases from J, with 15 bases between. From germline, CDR1 is SGHTA and CDR2 FQGNSA. This CDR3 region has 15 residues. CDR3 nucleotide sequence: TGTGCCAGCAGCTTAGATAGGGTTTCCAGTGATGGCTACACCTTC. This translates into CASSLDRVSSDGYTF.

This sequence joins TRBV11-2 and TRBJ2-1; D not resolved. V was cut by 0 bases and J by 0 bases, with 6 bases left in between. The CDR3 runs to 15 residues. The germline V gene encodes CDR1 SGHAT and CDR2 FQNNGV. The CDR3 is CASSLELYSYNEQFF. DNA of the CDR3: TGTGCCAGCAGCTTAGAGTTGTACTCCTACAATGAGCAGTTCTTC.

This clonotype was observed a few times. This rearrangement joins TRBV10-3 to TRBJ2-3; the D gene is possibly TRBD1 (6 bases). Germline V lookup: CDR1 ENHRY, CDR2 SYGVKD. CDR3 size: 13 residues. Trimming removed 5 bases from V and 4 bases from J, with 10 bases in between. The CDR3 loop is CAISKPGADTQYF. CDR3 nucleotide sequence: TGTGCCATCAGTAAACCAGGGGCAGATACGCAGTATTTT.

This chain links TRBV29-1 with TRBJ2-5; TRBD2 matches at 7 bases. CDR3 length: 15 amino acids. V was clipped by 3 bases and J by 2 bases; unmatched bases: 9. Germline V gene data show CDR1 as SQVTM and CDR2 as ANQGSEA. CDR3 in DNA: TGCAGCGTTGAGCCCCTGCTAGCGGAACAAGAGACCCAGTACTTC. Its protein product is CSVEPLLAEQETQYF.

CDR3 coding DNA: TGCGCCAGCAGCTTGGCAGGACACTCCTCCTACGAGCAGTACTTC. It codes for CASSLAGHSSYEQYF. J is TRBJ2-7 and V is TRBV5-1; the D gene is possibly TRBD1 (5 bases). V lost 0 bases to trimming and J lost 0 bases, with 10 bases between them. CDR3 length: 15 residues. Per germline, CDR1 SGHRS and CDR2 YFSETQ.

This clonotype was seen ten or more times. V usage is TRBV20-1 and J usage is TRBJ2-1, with unresolved D. V was clipped by 0 bases and J by 5 bases, with 14 bases between them. Germline V CDR1 and CDR2: DFQATT, SNEGSKA (reference sequence). This CDR3 comprises 15 residues. The CDR3 here is CSARDFISKNNEQFF. DNA for the CDR3: TGCAGTGCTAGAGATTTCATATCAAAGAACAATGAGCAGTTCTTC.

In its sample, this clonotype was seen many times. The chain links TRBV29-1 to TRBJ1-2, with 8 bases fitting TRBD1. Trimming removed 6 bases from V and 4 bases from J; junction bases left unmatched: 4. The CDR3 covers 12 residues. CDR1 and CDR2 (germline): SQVTM, ANQGSEA. CDR3 DNA: TGCAGCGTCGTAACAGGGGGCTATGGCTACACCTTC. Encoded protein: CSVVTGGYGYTF. The entire variable domain, with the rest obtained from reference TRBV29-1 and TRBJ1-2, is as follows: SAVISQKPSRDICQRGTSLTIQCQVDSQVTMMFWYRQQPGQSLTLIATANQGSEATYESGFVIDKFPISRPNLTFSTLTVSNMSPEDSSIYLCSVVTGGYGYTFGSGTRLTVV.